Shown below are 28 T cell receptor beta chains from a single sample sequenced in a study of blood T cells in healthy people across ages. A second about 6 to 12 cycle PCR used barcoded and J-beta primers. Each CDR3 protein is one row after TCRdb ran MiXCR on the 5' RACE reads. This sample has 780,000 or so distinct CDR3 sequences; roughly 50% occur once, and the top ten carry more than 25%. Sequencing was done on a sample of blood. The receptors originated from a man in his forties in good health.

This clonotype appeared once. The gene calls are TRBV6-1 and TRBJ2-1; TRBD1 agrees at 8 bases. The junction had 4 bases not matched to a gene; V was cut back by 2 bases and J by 7 bases. The length of the CDR3 is 14 residues. CDR1 MNHNS and CDR2 SASEGT come from the germline V gene. The CDR3 protein is CASSERQGPNEQFF. CDR3 DNA: TGTGCCAGCAGTGAACGACAGGGGCCGAATGAGCAGTTCTTC.

This clonotype was found a few times. The rearrangement uses TRBV4-2 and TRBJ1-1; TRBD1 might be the D (5 bases). CDR1 is LGHNA, CDR2 YNFKEQ, per germline. The germline V and J ends were trimmed by 1 base and 9 bases, with 21 bases remaining between them. The length of the CDR3 is 16 residues. The CDR3 loop reads CASSQGRQASGTQAFF. In DNA, the CDR3 is TGTGCCAGCAGCCAAGGTAGACAAGCCTCCGGGACCCAAGCTTTCTTT.

The rearrangement joins TRBV15 to TRBJ2-5; TRBD2 matches at 11 bases. The CDR3 sequence is 16 residues long. CDR1 is LNHNV, CDR2 YYDKDF, per germline (reference sequence). V shed 3 bases and J 0 bases; nucleotides not matched to a gene: 3. CDR3 sequence (DNA): TGTGCCACCAGCAGGCCGGGACTAGCGGACCAAGAGACCCAGTACTTC. Amino acids: CATSRPGLADQETQYF.

At least ten counts were recorded for this clonotype. This chain joins TRBV12-5 and TRBJ2-7; D remains unclear. CDR3 length equals 11 residues. Trimming removed 2 bases at V and 5 bases at J, with 4 bases between. The germline V gene encodes CDR1 LGHNT and CDR2 FRNRAP. The CDR3 sequence is CASGLRDEQYF. The CDR3 DNA reads as TGTGCTAGTGGTTTGCGAGACGAGCAGTACTTC.

This clonotype was picked up a small number of times. V is TRBV27 and J is TRBJ2-6; 9 bases align to TRBD1. V trimming: 6 bases; J trimming: 2 bases; junction bases outside the gene matches: 11. CDR1 and CDR2 (germline): MNHEY, SMNVEV (reference sequence). The CDR3 length is 18 residues. The CDR3 spells CASSMPRDRVAGANVLTF. The DNA for the CDR3 is TGTGCCAGCAGCATGCCTAGGGACAGGGTAGCTGGGGCCAACGTCCTGACTTTC.

V is TRBV20-1 and J is TRBJ1-5, with a weak D call TRBD1 (6 bases). CDR1 is DFQATT, CDR2 SNEGSKA, per germline (reference sequence). V was cut by 4 bases and J by 0 bases, with 10 bases left in between. CDR3 length: 14 amino acids. The CDR3 here is CSANGQNSNQPQHF. The CDR3 region has the DNA TGCAGTGCTAACGGACAGAATAGCAATCAGCCCCAGCATTTT.

The V gene is TRBV9, the J gene TRBJ2-1; no definite D call. V shed 7 bases and J shed 15 bases, with 11 bases lying between them. There are 9 residues in the CDR3. CDR1 is SGDLS, CDR2 YYNGEE, per germline. The CDR3: CASGSSTFF. CDR3 in DNA: TGTGCCAGCGGCTCCTCGACGTTCTTC. The variable domain in full, with the rest retrieved from reference TRBV9 and TRBJ2-1, is DSGVTQTPKHLITATGQRVTLRCSPRSGDLSVYWYQQSLDQGLQFLIQYYNGEERAKGNILERFSAQQFPDLHSELNLSSLELGDSALYFCASGSSTFFGPGTRLTVL.

This clonotype turned up a few times. The rearrangement links TRBV6-1 to TRBJ2-5, with TRBD1 matching 8 bases. Germline loops: CDR1 MNHNS, CDR2 SASEGT. The CDR3 length is 17 residues. V shed 2 bases and J 4 bases; nucleotides not matched to a gene: 12. DNA of the CDR3: TGTGCCAGCAGTGAACCCACGACGGCAGGGGGCAGAGAGACCCAGTACTTC. Translating gives CASSEPTTAGGRETQYF.

This clonotype was detected ten times or more. The V gene is TRBV7-2, the J gene TRBJ2-1; 9 bases agree with TRBD1. Germline CDR1 SGHTA, CDR2 FQGNSA. CDR3 size: 14 residues. Trimming took 5 bases from V and 13 from J; bases not matched to a gene: 12. The CDR3 protein is CASSPPGQGYRQFF. CDR3 nucleotide sequence: TGTGCCAGCAGCCCCCCGGGACAGGGATATCGACAGTTCTTC.

The rearrangement uses TRBV7-2 and TRBJ1-1; a weak D match, TRBD1 (6 bases). V was cut by 4 bases and J by 5 bases, with 14 bases left in between. The CDR3 runs to 14 residues. Germline lookup yields CDR1 SGHTA and CDR2 FQGNSA. CDR3 amino acids: CASSSRAGETEAFF. The CDR3 region has the DNA TGTGCCAGCAGCTCTAGGGCAGGGGAAACTGAAGCTTTCTTT.

V usage is TRBV20-1 and J usage is TRBJ1-1; D is possibly TRBD1 (5 bases). From germline, CDR1 is DFQATT and CDR2 SNEGSKA (reference sequence). The ends were cut back, 1 base at V and 4 bases at J, with 13 bases in the middle. The CDR3 loop spans 14 amino acids. In DNA, the CDR3 is TGCAGTGCTAGAGGGGGAGTGGGGGTCACTGAAGCTTTCTTT. Its protein product is CSARGGVGVTEAFF.

The rearrangement uses TRBV7-2 and TRBJ1-5, with 9 bases fitting TRBD1. CDR1 SGHTA and CDR2 FQGNSA come from the germline V gene. Trimming at V came to 5 bases and at J to 4 bases, leaving 9 bases not matched to a gene. The length of the CDR3 is 16 residues. The CDR3 sequence: CASSPIGTGYNQPQHF. CDR3 in DNA: TGTGCCAGCAGCCCCATAGGGACAGGGTATAATCAGCCCCAGCATTTT.

This rearrangement joins TRBV21-1 to TRBJ2-5; the table's D call TRBD1 went unverified against the DNA. The assigned J gene may be wrong: the sequence end matches TRBJ2-4 better. TRBV21-1 is noted as a pseudogene. CDR3 length: 15 residues. The CDR3 here is CASKGAGCAKNIQYF. The CDR3 coding sequence is TGTGCCAGCAAGGGGGCGGGATGCGCCAAAAACATTCAGTACTTC.

V usage is TRBV12-3 or TRBV12-4 and J usage is TRBJ2-1; no firm D call. Deletions cut 3 bases from V and 4 bases from J, with 13 bases between. The CDR3 is made up of 15 amino acids. The DNA of the CDR3 is TGTGCCAGCAGTTTGGATCCTTTTCTTTACAATGAGCAGTTCTTC. Its protein product is CASSLDPFLYNEQFF.

This clonotype was counted a few times. The chain carries TRBV3-1 and TRBJ2-1; D gene unclear. CDR3 length: 14 amino acids. Trimming took 0 bases from V and 9 from J, leaving 12 bases between them. The germline CDR1 and CDR2 sequences are LGHDT and YNNKEL (reference sequence). In DNA, the CDR3 is TGTGCCAGCAGCCAAGAAACCCGGTATAGTGAGCAGTTCTTC. This translates into CASSQETRYSEQFF.

This clonotype was recorded a few times. In nucleotides, the CDR3 is TGCGCCAGCAGCCAAGAGACTAGCACCCCTCGGGAGCAGTACTTC. Encoded protein: CASSQETSTPREQYF. V is TRBV4-3 and J is TRBJ2-7, with 7 nucleotides matching TRBD2. Germline CDR1 is LGHNA and CDR2 is YSLEER. V lost 0 bases and J lost 7; bases outside the gene matches: 9. CDR3 length equals 15 residues.

V usage is TRBV5-1 and J usage is TRBJ2-1, with D hard to call. V gave up 0 bases and J gave up 2 bases, with 9 bases separating them. The germline gives CDR1 SGHRS, CDR2 YFSETQ. The CDR3 is 15 amino acids. The CDR3 here is CASSLEESAYNEQFF. The CDR3 DNA reads as TGCGCCAGCAGCTTGGAAGAAAGTGCCTACAATGAGCAGTTCTTC.

The chain couples TRBV5-6 to TRBJ2-5; the D gene could be TRBD1 or TRBD2 (5 bases each). Trimming pared 5 bases from V and 0 bases from J, leaving 14 bases between. CDR1 and CDR2 from the germline V gene are SGHDT and YYEEEE. The CDR3 covers 15 residues. For the CDR3, the DNA is TGTGCCAGCAGTATGGGGGTCCGGTACCAAGAGACCCAGTACTTC. This sequence encodes CASSMGVRYQETQYF.

The V and J genes are TRBV27 and TRBJ2-3, with no clear D. CDR1 and CDR2 from the germline V gene are MNHEY and SMNVEV (reference sequence). This CDR3 spans 15 amino acids. V was shortened by 0 bases and J by 2 bases, with 9 bases between the two germline ends. In nucleotides, the CDR3 is TGTGCCAGCAGTTTATCCCCTTCGTACACAGATACGCAGTATTTT. Amino acids: CASSLSPSYTDTQYF.

A word on this clonotype: An end of the junction differs from the germline gene, which may be a read error. V gene TRBV6-2 or TRBV6-3 combines with J gene TRBJ2-1; D assignment may be TRBD1 or TRBD2 (5 bases each). The CDR3 length is 15 residues. Germline CDR1 MNHEY, CDR2 SVGEGT. The chain's CDR3 is CASSYRDPSYNEQFF. DNA for the CDR3: TGTGCCAGCAGTTACCGGGACCCCTCCTACAACGAGCAGTTCTTC.

The chain is built from TRBV6-2 or TRBV6-3 and TRBJ2-4, with D unresolved. The germline V gene has CDR1 MNHEY and CDR2 SVGEGT. Trimming took 10 bases from V and 9 from J, leaving 13 bases between them. This CDR3 has 11 residues. CDR3 nucleotides: TGTGCCACGGACCGAACGGGCATTCAGTACTTC. Translation: CATDRTGIQYF.

This clonotype was counted between two and nine times. V usage is TRBV12-3 or TRBV12-4 and J usage is TRBJ2-4; 7 nucleotides line up with TRBD2. The end of the DNA is better explained by TRBJ2-7, so the J call may be wrong. The CDR3 is made up of 16 amino acids. The CDR3 nucleotides read TGTGCCAGCAGTGATGAACCCGGACTAGTATTTTACGAGCAGTACTTC. It specifies CASSDEPGLVFYEQYF.

The chain combines TRBV7-9 with TRBJ2-4; D may be TRBD1 (5 bases). The last part of the DNA fits TRBJ2-7 better; the J call may be wrong. The germline CDR1 and CDR2 sequences are SEHNR and FQNEAQ (reference sequence). The CDR3 runs 15 residues. The CDR3 nucleotides are TGTGCCAGCAGTCCGCTGCAGGGTCCCCCCTACGAGCAGTACTTC. Protein product: CASSPLQGPPYEQYF.

The V call is TRBV6-5, the J call TRBJ2-2, with 9 bases identical to TRBD1. The V segment lost 8 bases and the J segment 6 bases; nucleotides outside the gene matches: 7. This CDR3 contains 14 residues. Per the germline V gene, CDR1 is MNHEY and CDR2 is SVGAGI. The CDR3 region has the DNA TGTGCCAGCCGGGACAGGGTCAGTTCCGGGGAGCTGTTTTTT. Encoded protein: CASRDRVSSGELFF.

This chain connects TRBV4-3 to TRBJ2-1; 8 bases map to TRBD1. CDR3 length: 15 residues. The V segment lost 0 bases and the J segment 10 bases; nucleotides outside the gene matches: 8. Germline V lookup: CDR1 LGHNA, CDR2 YSLEER. CDR3 in DNA: TGCGCCAGCAGCCAAGATCGGCAGGGGGCGGAAGAGCAGTTCTTC. It codes for CASSQDRQGAEEQFF.

The chain employs TRBV5-5 and TRBJ2-1, with 9 nucleotides matching TRBD1. Germline assignment: CDR1 SGHKS and CDR2 YYEKEE (reference sequence). This CDR3 has 14 amino acids. The V segment lost 1 base and the J segment 13 bases; nucleotides outside the gene matches: 9. The CDR3 DNA sequence: TGTGCCAGCAGCTTGACAGGGGGCCTAGAGACCCAGTTCTTC. Translation: CASSLTGGLETQFF.

This clonotype was observed a handful of times. The rearrangement links TRBV7-9 to TRBJ2-3, with D perhaps matching TRBD1 or TRBD2 (5 bases each). V was clipped by 1 base and J by 2 bases, with 13 bases between them. The CDR3 runs to 16 residues. Germline lookup yields CDR1 SEHNR and CDR2 FQNEAQ (reference sequence). The CDR3 loop reads CASSLEVGEPTDTQYF. For the CDR3, the DNA is TGTGCCAGCAGCTTAGAAGTAGGGGAGCCCACAGATACGCAGTATTTT.

The chain combines TRBV6-2 or TRBV6-3 with TRBJ2-1; 11 nucleotides align to TRBD2. The CDR3 is made up of 15 amino acids. CDR1 and CDR2 from the germline V gene are MNHEY and SVGEGT. Trimming cost V 2 bases and J 4 bases; bases outside gene matches: 1. DNA of the CDR3: TGTGCCAGCAGTTACGGGACTAGCGGATACAATGAGCAGTTCTTC. Encoded protein: CASSYGTSGYNEQFF.